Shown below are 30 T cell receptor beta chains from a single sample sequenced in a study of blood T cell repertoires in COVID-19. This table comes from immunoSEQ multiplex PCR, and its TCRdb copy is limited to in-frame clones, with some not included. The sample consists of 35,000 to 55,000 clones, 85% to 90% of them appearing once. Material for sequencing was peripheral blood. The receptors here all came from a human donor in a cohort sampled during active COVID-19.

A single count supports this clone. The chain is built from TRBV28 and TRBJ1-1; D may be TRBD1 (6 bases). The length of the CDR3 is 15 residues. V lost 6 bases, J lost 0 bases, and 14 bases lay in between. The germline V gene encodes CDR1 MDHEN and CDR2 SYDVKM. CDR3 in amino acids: CASSPYDRLNTEAFF. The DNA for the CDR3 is TGTGCCAGCAGCCCCTACGACAGGTTGAACACTGAAGCTTTCTTT.

The CDR3 loop reads CASSPGTGVRETQYF. The CDR3 nucleotides are TGCGCCAGCAGCCCGGGGACAGGGGTTCGAGAGACCCAGTACTTC. The gene calls are TRBV5-1 and TRBJ2-5, with 10 bases fitting TRBD1. J was trimmed by 4 bases and V by 4 bases; bases with no gene match: 7. Per germline, CDR1 SGHRS and CDR2 YFSETQ. The CDR3 totals 15 residues.

CDR3 region: CASSDGGWPQHF. The CDR3 coding sequence is TGTGCCAGCAGTGACGGCGGATGGCCCCAGCATTTT. The chain couples TRBV2 to TRBJ1-5; D remains ambiguous. Germline-derived CDR1 and CDR2 are SNHLY and FYNNEI. The CDR3 sequence is 12 residues long. V shed 3 bases and J shed 9 bases, with 9 bases lying between them.

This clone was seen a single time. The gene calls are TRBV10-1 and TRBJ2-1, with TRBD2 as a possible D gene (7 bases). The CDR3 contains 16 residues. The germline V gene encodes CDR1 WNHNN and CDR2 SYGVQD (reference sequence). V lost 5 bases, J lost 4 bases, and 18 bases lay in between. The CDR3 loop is CASSLTRGGSYNEQFF. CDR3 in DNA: TGCGCCAGCAGTCTGACGAGGGGGGGGAGTTACAATGAGCAGTTCTTC.

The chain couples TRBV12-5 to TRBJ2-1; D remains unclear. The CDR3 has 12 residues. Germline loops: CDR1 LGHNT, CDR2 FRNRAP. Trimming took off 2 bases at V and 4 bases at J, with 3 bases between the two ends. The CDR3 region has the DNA TGTGCTAGTGGTTTGTCTTACAATGAGCAGTTCTTC. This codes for CASGLSYNEQFF.

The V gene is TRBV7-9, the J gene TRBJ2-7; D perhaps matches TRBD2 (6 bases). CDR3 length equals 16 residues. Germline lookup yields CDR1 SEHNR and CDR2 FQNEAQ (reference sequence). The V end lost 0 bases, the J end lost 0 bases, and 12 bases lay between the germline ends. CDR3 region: CASSLAAGPPSYEQYF. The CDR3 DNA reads TGTGCCAGCAGCTTAGCAGCGGGTCCCCCCTCCTACGAGCAGTACTTC.

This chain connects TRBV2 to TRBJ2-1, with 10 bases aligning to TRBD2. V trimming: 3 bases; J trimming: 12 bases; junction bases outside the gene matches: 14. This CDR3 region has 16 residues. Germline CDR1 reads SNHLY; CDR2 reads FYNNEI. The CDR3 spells CASSESRTSGIGRQFF. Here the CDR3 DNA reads TGTGCCAGCAGTGAGAGCAGGACTAGCGGAATAGGGAGGCAGTTCTTC.

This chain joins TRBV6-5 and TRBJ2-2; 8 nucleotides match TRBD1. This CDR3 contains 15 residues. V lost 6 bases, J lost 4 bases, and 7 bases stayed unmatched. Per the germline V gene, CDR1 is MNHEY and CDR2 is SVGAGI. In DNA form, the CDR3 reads TGTGCCAGCAGCCGCGGACAGGGATCCACCGGGGAGCTGTTTTTT. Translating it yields CASSRGQGSTGELFF.

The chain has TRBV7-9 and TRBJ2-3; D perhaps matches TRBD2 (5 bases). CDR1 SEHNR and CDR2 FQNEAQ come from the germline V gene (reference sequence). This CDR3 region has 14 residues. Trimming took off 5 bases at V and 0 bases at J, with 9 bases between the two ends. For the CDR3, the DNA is TGTGCCAGCAGCGGTGAGGGCAGCACAGATACGCAGTATTTT. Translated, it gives CASSGEGSTDTQYF.

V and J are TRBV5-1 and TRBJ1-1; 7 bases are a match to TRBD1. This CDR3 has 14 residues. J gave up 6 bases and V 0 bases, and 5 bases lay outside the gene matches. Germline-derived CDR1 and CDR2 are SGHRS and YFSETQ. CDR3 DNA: TGCGCCAGCAGCTTGGGACAGGGAGGCTCTGAAGCTTTCTTT. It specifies CASSLGQGGSEAFF. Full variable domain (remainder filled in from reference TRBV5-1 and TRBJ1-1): KAGVTQTPRYLIKTRGQQVTLSCSPISGHRSVSWYQQTPGQGLQFLFEYFSETQRNKGNFPGRFSGRQFSNSRSEMNVSTLELGDSALYLCASSLGQGGSEAFFGQGTRLTVV.

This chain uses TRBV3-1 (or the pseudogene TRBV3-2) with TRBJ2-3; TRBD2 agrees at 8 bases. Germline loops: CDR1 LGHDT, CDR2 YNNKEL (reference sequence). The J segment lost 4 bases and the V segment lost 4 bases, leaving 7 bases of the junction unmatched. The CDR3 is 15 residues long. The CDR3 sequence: CASSPLAGMPDTQYF. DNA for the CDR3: TGTGCCAGCAGCCCATTAGCGGGAATGCCAGATACGCAGTATTTT.

The CDR3 reads CASSTQTGNEKLFF. The CDR3 bases are TGTGCCAGTAGTACCCAAACAGGGAATGAAAAACTGTTTTTT. The gene calls are TRBV19 and TRBJ1-4; weak D call: TRBD1 (6 bases). CDR1 is LNHDA, CDR2 SQIVND, per germline (reference sequence). The CDR3 is made up of 14 amino acids. Trimming pared 4 bases from V and 5 bases from J, leaving 11 bases between.

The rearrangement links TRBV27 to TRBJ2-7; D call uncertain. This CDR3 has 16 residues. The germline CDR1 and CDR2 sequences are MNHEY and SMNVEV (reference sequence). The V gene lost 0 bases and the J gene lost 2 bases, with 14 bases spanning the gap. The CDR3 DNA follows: TGTGCCAGCAGTTTATCTCACGGGTACCTTACCTACGAGCAGTACTTC. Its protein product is CASSLSHGYLTYEQYF.

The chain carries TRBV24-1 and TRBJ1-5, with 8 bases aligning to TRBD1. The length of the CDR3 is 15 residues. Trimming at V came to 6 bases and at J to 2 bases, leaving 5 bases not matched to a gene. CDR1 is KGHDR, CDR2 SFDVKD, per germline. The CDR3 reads CATSLGQGRNQPQHF. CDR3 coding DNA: TGTGCCACCAGTTTAGGACAGGGCCGCAATCAGCCCCAGCATTTT.

The CDR3 loop is CASSSTGLPDTQYF. CDR3 in DNA: TGTGCCAGTAGTAGCACAGGGTTGCCAGATACGCAGTATTTT. The chain uses TRBV19 and TRBJ2-3; tentative D call: TRBD1 (6 bases). The CDR3 is made up of 14 amino acids. Germline CDR1 reads LNHDA; CDR2 reads SQIVND (reference sequence). The V end lost 4 bases, the J end lost 4 bases, and 12 bases lay between the germline ends.

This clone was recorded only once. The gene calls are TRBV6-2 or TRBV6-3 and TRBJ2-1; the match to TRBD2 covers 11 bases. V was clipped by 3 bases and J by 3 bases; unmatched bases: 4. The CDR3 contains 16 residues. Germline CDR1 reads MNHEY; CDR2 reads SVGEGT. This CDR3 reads CASSYTSGSGYNEQFF. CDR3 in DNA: TGTGCCAGCAGTTATACTAGCGGGAGTGGCTACAATGAGCAGTTCTTC.

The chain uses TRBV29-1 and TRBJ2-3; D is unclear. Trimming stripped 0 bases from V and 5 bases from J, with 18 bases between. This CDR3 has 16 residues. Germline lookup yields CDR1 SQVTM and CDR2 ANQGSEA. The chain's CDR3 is CSVEDDWRTGLDTQYF. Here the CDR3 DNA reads TGCAGCGTTGAAGATGATTGGCGCACTGGGCTAGATACGCAGTATTTT.

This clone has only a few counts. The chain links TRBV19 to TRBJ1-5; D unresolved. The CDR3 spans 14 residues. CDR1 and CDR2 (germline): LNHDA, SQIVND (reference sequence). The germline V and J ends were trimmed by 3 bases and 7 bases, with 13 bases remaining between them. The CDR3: CASSMELSGQPQHF. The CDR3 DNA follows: TGTGCCAGTAGTATGGAGCTCTCGGGGCAGCCCCAGCATTTT.

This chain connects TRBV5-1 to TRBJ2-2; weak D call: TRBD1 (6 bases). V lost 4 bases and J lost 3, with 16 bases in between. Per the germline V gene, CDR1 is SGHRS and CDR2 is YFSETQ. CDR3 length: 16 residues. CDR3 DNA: TGCGCCAGCAGCCAGACAGGTGCCCGAGACACCGGGGAGCTGTTTTTT. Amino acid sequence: CASSQTGARDTGELFF.

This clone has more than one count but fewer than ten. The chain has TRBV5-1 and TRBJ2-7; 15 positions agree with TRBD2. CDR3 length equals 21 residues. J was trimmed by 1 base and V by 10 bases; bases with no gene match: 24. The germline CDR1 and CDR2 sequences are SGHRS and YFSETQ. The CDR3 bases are TGCGCCCACTGGGGGGACCCTTACCGGACTAGCGGGAGGGTGGGATCCTACGAGCAGTACTTC. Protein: CAHWGDPYRTSGRVGSYEQYF.

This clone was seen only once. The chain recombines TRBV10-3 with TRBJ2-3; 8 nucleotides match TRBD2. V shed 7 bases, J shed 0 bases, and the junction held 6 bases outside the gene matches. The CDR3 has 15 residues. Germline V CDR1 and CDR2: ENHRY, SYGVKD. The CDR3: CAINLSGESTDTQYF. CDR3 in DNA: TGTGCCATCAACCTTAGCGGGGAAAGCACAGATACGCAGTATTTT.

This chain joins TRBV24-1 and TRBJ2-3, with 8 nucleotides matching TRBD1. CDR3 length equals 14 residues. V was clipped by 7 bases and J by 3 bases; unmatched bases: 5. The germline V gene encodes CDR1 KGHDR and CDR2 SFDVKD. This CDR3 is CATRGQEETDTQYF. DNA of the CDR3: TGTGCCACCAGGGGACAGGAAGAGACAGATACGCAGTATTTT.

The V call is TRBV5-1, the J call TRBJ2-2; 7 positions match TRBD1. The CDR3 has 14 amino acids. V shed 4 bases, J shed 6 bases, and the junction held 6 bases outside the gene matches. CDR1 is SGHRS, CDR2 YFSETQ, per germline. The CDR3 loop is CASSTQGPPGELFF. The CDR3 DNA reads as TGCGCCAGCAGCACACAGGGGCCCCCCGGGGAGCTGTTTTTT.

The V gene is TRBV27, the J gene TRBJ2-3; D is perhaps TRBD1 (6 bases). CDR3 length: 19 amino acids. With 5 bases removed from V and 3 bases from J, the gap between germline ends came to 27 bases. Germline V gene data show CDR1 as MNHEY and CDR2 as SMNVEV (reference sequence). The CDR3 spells CASSPQVRSGTTTTDTQYF. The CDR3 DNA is TGTGCCAGCAGTCCCCAAGTCCGCTCCGGGACAACAACAACAGATACGCAGTATTTT.

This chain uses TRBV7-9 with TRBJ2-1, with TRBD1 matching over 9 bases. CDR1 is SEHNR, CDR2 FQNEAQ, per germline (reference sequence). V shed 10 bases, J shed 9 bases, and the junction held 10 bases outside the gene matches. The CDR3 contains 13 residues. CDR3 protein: CATKTGGFSEQFF. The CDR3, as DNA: TGTGCCACCAAGACAGGGGGGTTCAGTGAGCAGTTCTTC.

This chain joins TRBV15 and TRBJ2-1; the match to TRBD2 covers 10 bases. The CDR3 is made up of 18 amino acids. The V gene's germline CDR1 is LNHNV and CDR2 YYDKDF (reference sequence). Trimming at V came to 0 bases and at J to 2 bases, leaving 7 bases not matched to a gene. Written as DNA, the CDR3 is TGTGCCACCAGCAGAGATGGAGGGAGCGGGAGGGCCTACAATGAGCAGTTCTTC. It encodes CATSRDGGSGRAYNEQFF.

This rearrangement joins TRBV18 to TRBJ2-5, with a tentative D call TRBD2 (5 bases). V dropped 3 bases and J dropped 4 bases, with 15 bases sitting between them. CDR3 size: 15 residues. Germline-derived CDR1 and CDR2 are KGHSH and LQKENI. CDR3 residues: CASSPSAGSLETQYF. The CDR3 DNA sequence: TGTGCCAGCTCACCCAGTGCGGGTTCCTTAGAGACCCAGTACTTC. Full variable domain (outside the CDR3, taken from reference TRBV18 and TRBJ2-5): NAGVMQNPRHLVRRRGQEARLRCSPMKGHSHVYWYRQLPEEGLKFMVYLQKENIIDESGMPKERFSAEFPKEGPSILRIQQVVRGDSAAYFCASSPSAGSLETQYFGPGTRLLVL.

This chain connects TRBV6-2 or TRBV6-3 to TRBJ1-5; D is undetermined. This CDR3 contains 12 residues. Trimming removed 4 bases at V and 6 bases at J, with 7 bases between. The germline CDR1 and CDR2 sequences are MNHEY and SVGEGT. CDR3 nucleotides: TGTGCCAGCAGTTCCGGGGTTCAGCCCCAGCATTTT. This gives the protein CASSSGVQPQHF.

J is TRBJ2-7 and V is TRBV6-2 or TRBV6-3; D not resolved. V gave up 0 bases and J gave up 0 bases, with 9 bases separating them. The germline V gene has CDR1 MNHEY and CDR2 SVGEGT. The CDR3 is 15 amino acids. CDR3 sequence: CASSYSLRNSYEQYF. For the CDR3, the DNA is TGTGCCAGCAGTTACTCGCTGCGGAACTCCTACGAGCAGTACTTC.

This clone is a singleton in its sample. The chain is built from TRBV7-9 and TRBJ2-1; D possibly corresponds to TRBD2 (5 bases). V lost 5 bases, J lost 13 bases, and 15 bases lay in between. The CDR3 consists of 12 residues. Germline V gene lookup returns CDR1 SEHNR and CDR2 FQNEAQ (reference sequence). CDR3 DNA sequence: TGTGCCAGCAGCGTCGTCGGACTGCTACAGTTCTTC. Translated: CASSVVGLLQFF.